This T cell receptor (beta chain) was profiled in a study of CD8 T cells in ankylosing spondylitis. General study points: Apparently characteristic of ankylosing spondylitis blood was a TCR beta motif (roughly eight highly homologous variants).

One entry per CDR3 protein, called by TCRdb with MiXCR from the 5' RACE reads. In the table there are a few hundred thousand distinct CDR3 sequences, just under 7.5% of which are singletons. With regard to this clonotype: Its antigen is unknown.

The CDR3 spans 12 residues. In germline, CDR1 is SQVTM, CDR2 ANQGSEA. V gave up 8 bases and J gave up 6 bases; unmatched junction bases: 9. Sequenced: blood, either unsorted or a sorted T cell fraction (not recorded which). This clonotype was obtained from a male donor with ankylosing spondylitis. The V call is TRBV29-1, the J call TRBJ1-2; 7 bases fit TRBD1. Written as DNA, the CDR3 is TGCAGCTCCCCCTCGGGGACAGATGGCTACACCTTC. Its translation is CSSPSGTDGYTF. Full variable domain (remainder filled in from reference TRBV29-1 and TRBJ1-2): SAVISQKPSRDICQRGTSLTIQCQVDSQVTMMFWYRQQPGQSLTLIATANQGSEATYESGFVIDKFPISRPNLTFSTLTVSNMSPEDSSIYLCSSPSGTDGYTFGSGTRLTVV.